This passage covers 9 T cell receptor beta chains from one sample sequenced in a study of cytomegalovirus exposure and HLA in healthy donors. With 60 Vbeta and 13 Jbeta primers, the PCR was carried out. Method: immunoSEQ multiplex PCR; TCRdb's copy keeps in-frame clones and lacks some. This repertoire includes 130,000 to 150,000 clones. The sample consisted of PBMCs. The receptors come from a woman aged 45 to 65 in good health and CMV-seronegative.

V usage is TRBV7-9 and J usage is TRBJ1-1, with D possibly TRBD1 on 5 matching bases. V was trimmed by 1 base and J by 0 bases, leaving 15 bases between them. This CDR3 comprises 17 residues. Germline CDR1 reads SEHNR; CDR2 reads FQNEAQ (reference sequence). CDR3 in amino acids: CASSLGSAGPMNTEAFF. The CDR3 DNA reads TGTGCCAGCAGCTTAGGGTCGGCAGGGCCTATGAACACTGAAGCTTTCTTT.

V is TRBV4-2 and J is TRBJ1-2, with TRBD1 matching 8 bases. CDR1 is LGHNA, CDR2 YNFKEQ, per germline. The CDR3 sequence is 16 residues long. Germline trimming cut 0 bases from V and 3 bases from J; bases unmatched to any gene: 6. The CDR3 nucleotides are TGTGCCAGCAGCCAAGAAATAGGACAGGGAGACTATGGCTACACCTTC. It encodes CASSQEIGQGDYGYTF.

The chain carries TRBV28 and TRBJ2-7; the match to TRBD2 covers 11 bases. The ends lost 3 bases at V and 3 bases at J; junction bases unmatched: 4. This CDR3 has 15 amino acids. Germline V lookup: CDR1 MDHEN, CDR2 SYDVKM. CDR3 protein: CASSLVTSGIYEQYF. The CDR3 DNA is TGTGCCAGCAGTTTGGTGACTAGCGGGATCTACGAGCAGTACTTC.

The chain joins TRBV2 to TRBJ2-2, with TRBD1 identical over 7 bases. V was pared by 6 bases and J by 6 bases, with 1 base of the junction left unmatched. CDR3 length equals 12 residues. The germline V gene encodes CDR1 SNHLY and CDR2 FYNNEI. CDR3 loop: CASRTGPGELFF. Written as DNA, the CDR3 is TGTGCCAGCAGGACAGGGCCCGGGGAGCTGTTTTTT.

In DNA form, the CDR3 reads TGTGCCTGGAGGCCAGGGGAAAAGGTCTACGAGCAGTACTTC. This gives the protein CAWRPGEKVYEQYF. V usage is TRBV30 and J usage is TRBJ2-7; tentative D call: TRBD1 (6 bases). The V end was cut by 3 bases, the J end by 3 bases, with 15 bases between. CDR1 GTSNPN and CDR2 SVGIG come from the germline V gene (reference sequence). The CDR3 spans 14 residues.

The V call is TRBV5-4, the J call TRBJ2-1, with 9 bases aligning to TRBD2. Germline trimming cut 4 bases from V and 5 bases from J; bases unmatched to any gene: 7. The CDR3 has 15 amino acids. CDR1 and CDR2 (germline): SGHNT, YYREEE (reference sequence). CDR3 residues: CASSHSGRRDNEQFF. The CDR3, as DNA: TGTGCCAGCAGCCATAGCGGGAGACGGGACAATGAGCAGTTCTTC.

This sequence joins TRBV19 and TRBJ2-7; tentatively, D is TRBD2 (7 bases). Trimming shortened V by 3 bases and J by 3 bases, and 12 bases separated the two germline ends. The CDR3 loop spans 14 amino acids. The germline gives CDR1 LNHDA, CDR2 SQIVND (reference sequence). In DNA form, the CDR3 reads TGTGCCAGTAGTATTGCGGGGGCGGGCTACGAGCAGTACTTC. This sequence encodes CASSIAGAGYEQYF. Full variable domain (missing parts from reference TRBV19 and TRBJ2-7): DGGITQSPKYLFRKEGQNVTLSCEQNLNHDAMYWYRQDPGQGLRLIYYSQIVNDFQKGDIAEGYSVSREKKESFPLTVTSAQKNPTAFYLCASSIAGAGYEQYFGPGTRLTVT.

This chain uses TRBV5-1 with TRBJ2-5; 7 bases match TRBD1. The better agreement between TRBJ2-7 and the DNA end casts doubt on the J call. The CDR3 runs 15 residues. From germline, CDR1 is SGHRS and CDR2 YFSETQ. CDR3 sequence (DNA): TGCGCCAGCAGCTTGGGAACAGGGGTCTCCTACGAGCAGTACTTC. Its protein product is CASSLGTGVSYEQYF.

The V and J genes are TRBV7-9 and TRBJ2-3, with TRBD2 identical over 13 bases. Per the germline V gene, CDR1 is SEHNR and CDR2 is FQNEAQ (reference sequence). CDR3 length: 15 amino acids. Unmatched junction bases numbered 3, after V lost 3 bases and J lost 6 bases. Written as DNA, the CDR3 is TGTGCCAGCAGCTTGACTAGCGGGAGGTCGGATACGCAGTATTTT. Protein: CASSLTSGRSDTQYF.